Below are 18 T cell receptor beta chains sequenced from a single sample in a study of CD8+CD57+ T cells in acquired aplastic anemia. Those patients picked for sequencing had displayed CD8+CD57+ cell expansion on flow cytometry. CDR3 and TCR beta VDJ profiling relied on a genomic DNA template. MiXCR, applied by TCRdb to the reads, yields one record per CDR3 protein. Of 450,000 to 600,000 distinct CDR3 sequences in the sample, around a third were seen once. Sequenced: sorted CD4+, CD8+, or CD8+CD57+ T cells (not recorded which) from PBMCs. Receptors were obtained from a human donor with aplastic anemia.

This clonotype was counted between two and nine times. The CDR3 bases are TGTGCCACCAGCCCGGGACTAGGGCGTCGCGAGCAGTACTTC. Translation: CATSPGLGRREQYF. This chain connects TRBV24-1 to TRBJ2-7; 8 nucleotides line up with TRBD2. V lost 7 bases to trimming and J lost 6 bases; unmatched junction nucleotides: 10. This CDR3 region has 14 residues. Germline assignment: CDR1 KGHDR and CDR2 SFDVKD.

The gene calls are TRBV7-3 and TRBJ1-2; a weak D match, TRBD1 (6 bases). The V end lost 1 base, the J end lost 4 bases, and 13 bases lay between the germline ends. The CDR3 extends over 15 amino acids. Germline lookup yields CDR1 SGHTA and CDR2 FQGTGA. The CDR3: CASSLNARGSYGYTF. CDR3 sequence (DNA): TGTGCCAGCAGCTTAAACGCCAGGGGCTCCTATGGCTACACCTTC.

In its sample, this clonotype was seen many times. The J gene is TRBJ1-6, the V gene TRBV2; D is ambiguous. The CDR3 runs 14 residues. CDR1 is SNHLY, CDR2 FYNNEI, per germline. V gave up 10 bases and J gave up 4 bases, with 14 bases separating them. The CDR3 region is CANSPAAYNSPLHF. In DNA, the CDR3 is TGTGCCAACAGCCCCGCGGCTTATAATTCACCCCTCCACTTT.

V usage is TRBV12-3 or TRBV12-4 and J usage is TRBJ1-6, with TRBD1 matching over 7 bases. This CDR3 comprises 16 residues. The V segment lost 1 base and the J segment 8 bases; nucleotides outside the gene matches: 8. The CDR3, as DNA: TGTGCCAGCAGTTTAGGCCAGGGGGTGGTTTATTCACCCCTCCACTTT. Translating gives CASSLGQGVVYSPLHF.

This clonotype occurred many times. The V call is TRBV11-1, the J call TRBJ1-5, with D possibly matching TRBD1 (5 bases). The CDR3 length is 16 residues. Germline assignment: CDR1 SGHAT and CDR2 FQDESV (reference sequence). Trimming took off 5 bases at V and 0 bases at J, with 14 bases between the two ends. Here the CDR3 reads CASSLGAGGSNQPQHF. CDR3 nucleotide sequence: TGTGCCAGCAGCCTCGGGGCGGGCGGTAGCAATCAGCCCCAGCATTTT. Drawing the rest from reference TRBV11-1 and TRBJ1-5, the complete variable domain is EAEVAQSPRYKITEKSQAVAFWCDPISGHATLYWYRQILGQGPELLVQFQDESVVDDSQLPKDRFSAERLKGVDSTLKIQPAELGDSAMYLCASSLGAGGSNQPQHFGDGTRLSIL.

This clonotype was seen more than once but under ten times. This rearrangement joins TRBV10-2 to TRBJ1-1; D is unclear. Germline V gene lookup returns CDR1 WSHSY and CDR2 SAAADI. The CDR3 contains 13 residues. Trimming stripped 6 bases from V and 6 bases from J, with 14 bases between. The CDR3 loop is CASRSLRESEAFF. CDR3 bases: TGCGCCAGCAGGTCCCTGAGGGAGTCTGAAGCTTTCTTT.

This clonotype was counted only a few times. J is TRBJ2-7 and V is TRBV7-2; D gene unclear. V gave up 6 bases and J gave up 4 bases, with 13 bases separating them. The CDR3 is 13 residues long. Per germline, CDR1 SGHTA and CDR2 FQGNSA. This CDR3 reads CASSGMTEYEQYF. CDR3 in DNA: TGTGCCAGCAGTGGGATGACGGAGTACGAGCAGTACTTC.

This clonotype was observed many times. The V gene is TRBV7-9, the J gene TRBJ2-5; 8 bases map to TRBD1. Germline assignment: CDR1 SEHNR and CDR2 FQNEAQ (reference sequence). V lost 5 bases, J lost 5 bases, and 10 bases stayed unmatched. The CDR3 is 15 residues long. The CDR3 DNA sequence: TGTGCCAGCAGCGAAACCGGGACAGGAGGGGAGACCCAGTACTTC. Encoded protein: CASSETGTGGETQYF.

Many counts were recorded for this clonotype. The chain carries TRBV20-1 and TRBJ1-5; TRBD1 matches at 8 bases. CDR1 is DFQATT, CDR2 SNEGSKA, per germline (reference sequence). Trimming cost V 5 bases and J 8 bases; bases outside gene matches: 8. The CDR3 consists of 13 residues. This chain's CDR3 is CSAGRTGKEPQHF. In DNA, the CDR3 is TGCAGTGCTGGTAGGACAGGGAAGGAGCCCCAGCATTTT.

This clonotype was seen a handful of times. CDR3 nucleotide sequence: TGCGCCAGCAGCCAAAAGGGCCTTAAAGCTTTCTTT. Translation: CASSQKGLKAFF. The chain links TRBV4-1 to TRBJ1-1; D not certain. Germline V gene data show CDR1 as MGHRA and CDR2 as YSYEKL. The CDR3 has 12 residues. V was shortened by 2 bases and J by 9 bases, with 10 bases between the two germline ends.

This rearrangement joins TRBV25-1 to TRBJ1-5; D perhaps matches TRBD1 (6 bases). V was pared by 6 bases and J by 2 bases, with 23 bases between. Germline CDR1 and CDR2: MGHDK and SYGVNS. This CDR3 has 18 residues. CDR3 DNA sequence: TGTGCCAGCAGCCAAGATGAGTCTGGGGGCTTCGGCAATCAGCCCCAGCATTTT. Its protein product is CASSQDESGGFGNQPQHF.

This clonotype was seen many times. The chain carries TRBV6-1 and TRBJ2-7; no firm D call. The CDR3 extends over 13 amino acids. Germline V gives CDR1 MNHNS, CDR2 SASEGT. Deletions cut 5 bases from V and 2 bases from J, with 10 bases between. The CDR3 DNA reads TGTGCCAGCAGTCGGGCTGGAACCTACGAGCAGTACTTC. Protein: CASSRAGTYEQYF.

The sample holds many counts of this clonotype. V and J are TRBV29-1 and TRBJ2-1; D is unclear. This CDR3 is 12 amino acids long. The germline V gene has CDR1 SQVTM and CDR2 ANQGSEA. The CDR3 sequence: CIGWLADNEQFF. DNA of the CDR3: TGCATCGGGTGGCTGGCCGACAATGAGCAGTTCTTC.

The chain links TRBV10-1 to TRBJ1-5; D unclear. Germline V lookup: CDR1 WNHNN, CDR2 SYGVQD (reference sequence). The CDR3 spans 13 residues. Trimming pared 5 bases from V and 5 bases from J, leaving 10 bases between. The CDR3 spells CASSYDFDQPQHF. CDR3 DNA sequence: TGCGCCAGCAGTTACGATTTCGATCAGCCCCAGCATTTT.

This clonotype was seen just once. A much larger clone sits a single nucleotide away, making a read error possible. The missing conserved phenylalanine or tryptophan at the end of this CDR3 makes a read error likely. This chain's CDR3 is CASTRTVGYTIYS. DNA for the CDR3: TGTGCCAGTACCCGGACAGTTGGATACACCATATATTCT. The chain uses TRBV19 and TRBJ1-3, with D maybe TRBD1 (6 bases). CDR3 length: 13 amino acids. CDR1 and CDR2 from the germline V gene are LNHDA and SQIVND (reference sequence).

In this sample, this clonotype turned up many times. This chain uses TRBV20-1 with TRBJ1-1; the D is unclear. Germline V gives CDR1 DFQATT, CDR2 SNEGSKA (reference sequence). V was cut by 8 bases and J by 2 bases, with 9 bases left in between. This CDR3 is built from 11 residues. The CDR3, as DNA: TGCAGTAGTCGGTCAAACACTGAAGCTTTCTTT. Translated, it gives CSSRSNTEAFF.

The rearrangement links TRBV7-2 to TRBJ2-7; D uncertain. V lost 5 bases and J 4 bases, leaving 9 bases between the germline ends. From germline, CDR1 is SGHTA and CDR2 FQGNSA. The CDR3 is 12 residues long. The CDR3 sequence is CASSPNFYEQYF. In nucleotides, the CDR3 is TGTGCCAGCAGCCCAAACTTTTACGAGCAGTACTTC.

This clonotype was seen just once. Just one base apart from a much larger clone, this may be a read error. This chain links TRBV19 with TRBJ1-4; 9 bases are shared with TRBD1. Germline-derived CDR1 and CDR2 are LNHDA and SQIVND (reference sequence). This CDR3 has 15 residues. In nucleotides, the CDR3 is TGTGCCCGTAGTTCTTCCGGGACAGGGTTTGAAAAACTGTTTTTT. This codes for CARSSSGTGFEKLFF.